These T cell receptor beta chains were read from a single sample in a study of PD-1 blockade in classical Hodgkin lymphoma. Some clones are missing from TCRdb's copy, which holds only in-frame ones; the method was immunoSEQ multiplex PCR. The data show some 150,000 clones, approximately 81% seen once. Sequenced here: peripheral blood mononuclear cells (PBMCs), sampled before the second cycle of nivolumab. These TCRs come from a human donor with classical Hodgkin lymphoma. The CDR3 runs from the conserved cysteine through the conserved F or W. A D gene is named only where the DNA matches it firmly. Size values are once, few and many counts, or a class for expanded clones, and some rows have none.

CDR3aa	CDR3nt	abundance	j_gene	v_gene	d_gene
CAISEGRAVYQDEKLFF	TGTGCCATCAGTGAAGGCAGGGCGGTTTACCAGGATGAAAAACTGTTTTTT	NA	TRBJ1-4	TRBV10-3	NA
CASSQGGGVGSTDTQYF	TGCGCCAGCAGCCAAGGGGGCGGGGTAGGAAGCACAGATACGCAGTATTTT	NA	TRBJ2-3	TRBV4-1	NA
CASSLDLPGLGSTGELFF	TGCGCCAGCAGCTTGGACTTACCGGGACTAGGATCTACCGGGGAGCTGTTTTTT	NA	TRBJ2-2	TRBV5-1	TRBD2
CASRQGGEKLFF	TGTGCCAGCAGACAGGGGGGGGAGAAACTGTTTTTT	NA	TRBJ1-4	TRBV27	TRBD1
CARREFDRILWPNYGYTF	TGTGCCAGACGAGAATTTGACAGGATCCTTTGGCCTAACTATGGCTACACCTTC	NA	TRBJ1-2	TRBV2	NA
CASSGYGYTF	TGTGCCAGCAGTGGCTATGGCTACACCTTC	few	TRBJ1-2	TRBV25-1	NA
CASSRDRNQPQHF	TGTGCCAGTAGCCGGGACCGAAATCAGCCCCAGCATTTT	NA	TRBJ1-5	TRBV19	NA
CASSSRDRETQYF	TGTGCCAGCTCAAGCCGGGACAGAGAGACCCAGTACTTC	NA	TRBJ2-5	TRBV18	TRBD1
CASSDPAPGTSGGPSSYEQYF	TGTGCCAGCAGTGACCCGGCTCCCGGGACTAGCGGGGGGCCGAGCTCCTACGAGCAGTACTTC	NA	TRBJ2-7	TRBV2	TRBD2
CAISESGTVYEQYF	TGTGCCATCAGTGAGTCCGGGACAGTTTACGAGCAGTACTTC	NA	TRBJ2-7	TRBV6-5	TRBD1
CASSYRDVHTEAFF	TGTGCCAGCAGTTACAGGGACGTGCACACTGAAGCTTTCTTT	NA	TRBJ1-1	TRBV6-5	NA
CASSLEGFAYNEQFF	TGTGCCAGCAGCTTGGAAGGGTTCGCCTACAATGAGCAGTTCTTC	few	TRBJ2-1	TRBV5-8	NA
CSVQGGQGASEQFF	TGCAGCGTCCAGGGGGGACAGGGGGCGAGTGAGCAGTTCTTC	NA	TRBJ2-1	TRBV29-1	TRBD1
CASSRGASGSYEQYF	TGTGCCAGCAGCCGTGGAGCTAGCGGGAGTTACGAGCAGTACTTC	NA	TRBJ2-7	TRBV7-9	TRBD2
CASSFAGGSTDTQYF	TGCGCCAGCAGCTTTGCGGGGGGGTCCACAGATACGCAGTATTTT	NA	TRBJ2-3	TRBV5-1	TRBD2
CASSLGQYSNQPQHF	TGTGCCAGCAGTTTAGGACAGTATAGCAATCAGCCCCAGCATTTT	once	TRBJ1-5	TRBV6-5	NA
CASSFPRTVFSYEQYF	TGTGCCAGCAGTTTCCCCCGGACAGTCTTTTCCTACGAGCAGTACTTC	NA	TRBJ2-7	TRBV28	NA
CASSSLGSSGGEETQYF	TGTGCCAGCAGCTCCCTTGGGAGTAGCGGGGGGGAAGAGACCCAGTACTTC	NA	TRBJ2-5	TRBV7-3	TRBD2
CATYICHAPPAREQYF	NA	NA	TRBJ2-7	TRBV10-3	NA
CASSYGTAAYEQYF	TGTGCCAGCAGTTACGGGACAGCAGCCTACGAGCAGTACTTC	NA	TRBJ2-7	TRBV6-5	TRBD1
CASSPDGTTGELFF	TGTGCCAGCAGTCCCGACGGAACGACCGGGGAGCTGTTTTTT	once	TRBJ2-2	TRBV11-2	NA
CASSFYLGEGNEQFF	TGTGCCAGCAGCTTCTATCTGGGGGAGGGCAATGAGCAGTTCTTC	once	TRBJ2-1	TRBV7-7	TRBD2
CAITPGRANYGYTF	TGTGCCATCACCCCAGGCAGGGCCAACTATGGCTACACCTTC	NA	TRBJ1-2	TRBV10-3	NA
CASSSGTSGGDTQYF	TGTGCCAGCAGCTCCGGGACTAGCGGGGGAGATACGCAGTATTTT	NA	TRBJ2-3	TRBV7-9	TRBD2
CASRWTVDPGELFF	TGTGCCAGCAGGTGGACGGTGGACCCCGGGGAGCTGTTTTTT	NA	TRBJ2-2	TRBV6-5	NA
CASSQDRVAGGYNEQFF	TGCGCCAGCAGCCAAGATCGGGTAGCGGGAGGGTACAATGAGCAGTTCTTC	NA	TRBJ2-1	TRBV4-1	TRBD2
CASSAGPHNEQFF	TGTGCCAGCAGCGCGGGACCGCACAATGAGCAGTTCTTC	NA	TRBJ2-1	TRBV9	NA
CASGPHSYNEQFF	TGCGCCAGTGGACCACACTCCTACAATGAGCAGTTCTTC	NA	TRBJ2-1	TRBV5-1	NA
CAWSDSRFLYEQYF	TGTGCCTGGAGTGACAGCCGGTTCCTCTACGAGCAGTACTTC	NA	TRBJ2-7	TRBV30	NA
CASSLQGAGNTIYF	TGTGCCAGCAGTTTACAGGGTGCTGGAAACACCATATATTTT	NA	TRBJ1-3	TRBV27	NA
CASIGQGLTEAFF	TGTGCCAGCATCGGCCAGGGGCTCACTGAAGCTTTCTTT	few	TRBJ1-1	TRBV6-1	NA
CASSRIRVGQPQHF	TGTGCCAGCAGTCGTATTCGAGTTGGTCAGCCCCAGCATTTT	few	TRBJ1-5	TRBV28	NA
CASSLMELAGGHQFF	TGTGCCAGCAGCTTAATGGAACTAGCGGGGGGGCACCAGTTCTTC	NA	TRBJ2-1	TRBV7-9	TRBD2
CASRGTVQETQYF	TGTGCCAGCAGGGGGACAGTCCAAGAGACCCAGTACTTC	NA	TRBJ2-5	TRBV6-1	TRBD1
CASSLAGREHNEQFF	TGTGCCAGCAGCTTAGCGGGGCGGGAGCACAATGAGCAGTTCTTC	NA	TRBJ2-1	TRBV7-6	TRBD2
CASSLFGTSGGSYEQYF	TGTGCCAGCAGCTTGTTCGGGACTAGCGGTGGCTCCTACGAGCAGTACTTC	NA	TRBJ2-7	TRBV11-1	TRBD2
CASSRDLEAFF	TGTGCCAGCAGCCGGGATTTGGAAGCTTTCTTT	few	TRBJ1-1	TRBV19	NA
CASSQDGRLSLIEQYF	TGCGCCAGCAGCCAAGACGGACGCCTTTCCCTCATAGAGCAGTACTTC	NA	TRBJ2-7	TRBV4-1	NA
CASSQEQGSYGYTF	TGCGCCAGCAGCCAAGAACAGGGGAGCTATGGCTACACCTTC	many	TRBJ1-2	TRBV4-3	TRBD1
CASSLEGGAGYNEQFF	TGTGCCAGCAGCCTAGAGGGGGGTGCGGGGTACAATGAGCAGTTCTTC	NA	TRBJ2-1	TRBV7-6	NA
CASKGEGFTYEQYF	TGTGCCAGCAAGGGAGAAGGGTTCACCTACGAGCAGTACTTC	NA	TRBJ2-7	TRBV6-1	NA
CASSAPSGSRLDTQYF	TGTGCCAGCAGTGCCCCTAGCGGGAGTCGCTTAGATACGCAGTATTTT	NA	TRBJ2-3	TRBV27	TRBD2
CASSLDVRSTDTQYF	TGTGCCAGCAGCTTAGATGTCAGGAGCACAGATACGCAGTATTTT	NA	TRBJ2-3	TRBV11-2	NA
CASSFGQDLSYNEQFF	TGTGCCAGCAGCTTCGGACAGGACCTCTCCTACAATGAGCAGTTCTTC	NA	TRBJ2-1	TRBV11-3	TRBD1
CASSPSGTPAYEQYF	TGTGCCAGCAGCCCGTCCGGGACACCCGCCTACGAGCAGTACTTC	NA	TRBJ2-7	TRBV9	NA
CATSSRYTGELFF	TGTGCCACCAGCAGTAGGTACACCGGGGAGCTGTTTTTT	NA	TRBJ2-2	TRBV15	NA
CAISESEDTQYF	TGTGCCATCAGTGAGTCAGAGGATACGCAGTATTTT	NA	TRBJ2-3	TRBV10-3	NA
CASSQGGDQPQHF	TGTGCCAGCAGTCAGGGGGGGGATCAGCCCCAGCATTTT	NA	TRBJ1-5	TRBV6-5	TRBD1
CASSLGSTGDEQYF	TGTGCCAGCAGCTTAGGGTCTACGGGGGACGAGCAGTACTTC	NA	TRBJ2-7	TRBV7-2	NA
CASSLRSGPNEQFF	TGTGCCAGCAGCTTACGAAGCGGCCCTAATGAGCAGTTCTTC	few	TRBJ2-1	TRBV7-9	NA
CASSQDGSSYNEQFF	TGTGCCAGCAGCCAAGATGGATCCTCCTACAATGAGCAGTTCTTC	few	TRBJ2-1	TRBV4-2	NA
CASSPFLVSYNEQFF	TGTGCCAGCAGCCCTTTCTTAGTTTCCTACAATGAGCAGTTCTTC	NA	TRBJ2-1	TRBV14	NA
CASSPWDRGGNQPQHF	TGTGCCAGCTCACCATGGGACAGGGGTGGCAATCAGCCCCAGCATTTT	NA	TRBJ1-5	TRBV18	TRBD1
CASSLAGGSNQPQHF	TGTGCCAGCAGCTTAGCAGGGGGGAGCAATCAGCCCCAGCATTTT	NA	TRBJ1-5	TRBV7-9	NA
CASSKRRGQDGSNEKLFF	TGTGCCAGCAGCAAAAGGAGGGGACAGGATGGTTCTAATGAAAAACTGTTTTTT	NA	TRBJ1-4	TRBV21-1	NA
CASSPAPTYRIEETQYF	TGTGCCAGCAGCCCCGCCCCGACTTACAGAATAGAAGAGACCCAGTACTTC	NA	TRBJ2-5	TRBV7-9	NA
CASSQRRDRENTEAFF	TGCGCCAGCAGCCAGAGAAGGGACAGGGAAAACACTGAAGCTTTCTTT	NA	TRBJ1-1	TRBV4-3	TRBD1
CASSVGGPGELFF	TGTGCCAGCAGCGTGGGCGGCCCCGGGGAGCTGTTTTTT	NA	TRBJ2-2	TRBV7-3	NA
CASSQERGVSVREKLFF	TGCGCCAGCAGCCAAGAACGAGGGGTTTCCGTGCGTGAAAAACTGTTTTTT	NA	TRBJ1-4	TRBV4-3	NA